There are many counts of the clone carrying this T cell receptor (beta chain). What it binds is not known. Other DNA sequences in the same sample also yield this CDR3. Under the authors' procedure: Building a distant-metastasis classifier for papillary thyroid cancer drew on CDR3 differences across clinicopathological groups. MiXCR reprocessed the PCR reads for TCRdb. These V and J calls are TCRdb output, not the study's own analysis. The sample lists roughly 40,000 clones; 15% to 20% were seen once. The data stem from a study of metastatic and nonmetastatic thyroid tumors. Study-level background: Patients with malignant and benign thyroid disease provided blood and tumor or nodule tissue, whose repertoires were compared.

Study observations and caveats: Malignant tumors reportedly showed significantly higher TCR beta diversity than benign nodules in both blood and tumor.

Patients were all untreated before their thyroid surgery. The TCR comes from a female donor with papillary thyroid cancer or a benign thyroid nodule (not recorded which). Some clones in this sample may be carry-over from other donors' samples. Sequencing was done on a sample of blood.

The DNA for the CDR3 is TGTGCCAGCTCACCGACAGGGTACACTGAAGCTTTCTTT. As protein: CASSPTGYTEAFF. V gene TRBV18 combines with J gene TRBJ1-1; TRBD1 matches 7 bases. CDR3 length equals 13 residues. V dropped 3 bases and J dropped 3; count of bases not matched to a gene: 1. Germline V lookup: CDR1 KGHSH, CDR2 LQKENI.